This TCR beta chain was recovered during a study of T cells in Graves' hyperthyroidism and ophthalmopathy (dated by TCRdb to between 2018 and 2021). With respect to the entire study: Peripheral blood was collected at initial diagnosis, before any treatment. A discovery cohort of 95 to 100 patients, 43 with Graves' ophthalmopathy and about 58 with stable Graves' hyperthyroidism, was used to find distinguishing TCR V-J signatures. Thyroid tissue and blood T-cell repertoires from about 6 Graves' hyperthyroidism patients were also compared in the study. An independent validation cohort of around 20 hyperthyroidism patients and 17 patients who later progressed to ophthalmopathy tested prospective prediction of ophthalmopathy. The roughly 90 discovery patients were divided at random into training and test sets in a 7:3 ratio. The paper describes TCR Vbeta CDR3 sequencing of around 140 peripheral blood samples, made up of under 50 ophthalmopathy patients, roughly 75 hyperthyroidism patients and some 17 progressor patients. After blood sampling, hyperthyroidism patients were treated with methimazole at a starting dose of 30 mg daily, and ophthalmopathy patients were treated with high-dose intravenous methylprednisolone. The paper's findings and limits, for the study overall: No statistical method was used to fix the sample size in advance, and group allocation was not hidden from the investigators. In validation, progression to ophthalmopathy was predicted by the model with 65% to 71% sensitivity and about 72% specificity, a median of approximately 7.1 months before onset. A model built on a 13 V-J signature distinguished ophthalmopathy from stable hyperthyroidism, reaching 85% to 90% sensitivity and under 84% specificity in cross-validation and 80%/75% in testing. Blood samples also contained most of the expanded thyroid clonotypes (frequency above 0.001), which suggests that blood repertoires may reflect thyroid immune responses.

A note on this clonotype: Its antigen is currently not known. Base qualities are not provided; no much larger clone lies one nucleotide away.

Amplification of TCR beta CDR3 regions was carried out from RNA transcripts. For the first round of RT-PCR on the TCR CDR3, the HTBI primer set was used together with the Qiagen OneStep RT-PCR kit. A second multiplex PCR round built the libraries, followed by size selection and purification. Sequencing of the libraries was done on an Illumina HiSeq2000 using paired-end 100 bp reads. As for how the authors treated the data: SOAPnuke was used to process the raw data, removing reads that contained adapters or uncalled bases, had a mean Phred below 15, or lacked an exact match to the constant primer or identifier. High-quality paired reads were merged with COPE v1.2.5, and unique nucleotide sequences were defined as clonotypes. MiTCR v1.1 was used to align the clonotypes against IMGT TRBV, TRBD and TRBJ reference segments. The analysis included only V-J combinations with a frequency above 0.0001, which together covered 98% to 99.2% of the repertoires. A TCS score was defined as the ratio between F50 (clonal expansion) and ExV (chaos), using BLOSUM62-based TCRdist between CDR3 peptides within each V-J. Welch's t-statistics and random forest reduced several hundred V-J features to about 12, which were used in a naive Bayes classifier (R e1071). The public reads were quality trimmed at Q25 with fastp and then assembled into clones with MiXCR by TCRdb, keeping productive beta chains. When rows share a CDR3 protein, they turn into one entry using the most common DNA and genes. TCRdb's processing, not the authors', yielded these V and J calls. Here the sample has about 420,000 distinct CDR3 sequences; 15% to 18% occur a single time. Of the sample, roughly 8% is held by the ten largest clones.

A patient counted as having stable Graves' hyperthyroidism if no progression to ophthalmopathy occurred over 18 months of follow-up. Hyperthyroidism patients were aged 18 to 65 years and newly diagnosed, with disease duration of less than 2 months. Patients with uncontrolled infections, other autoimmune diseases, pregnancy or lactation were excluded. Diagnoses were established on the basis of clinical symptoms, serum thyroxine and TRAb, thyroid ultrasound, and orbital computed tomography. Ficoll-Paque density gradient centrifugation was used to isolate PBMCs from around 10 ml of fresh peripheral blood. Total RNA was extracted using Trizol reagent, and RNA quality was assessed on an Agilent 2100 Bioanalyzer. The CDR3, from cysteine to phenylalanine, totals 15 residues. The only DNA kept is the CDR3, 45 bases in frame from the first base. Deletion took 5 bases off V and 4 bases off J, with a span of 17 bases between the germline ends.

The sample taken for sequencing was blood. The V and J genes are TRBV12-3 or TRBV12-4 and TRBJ1-1, with TRBD1 tentatively as D gene (5 bases match). This clonotype was sampled from a woman younger than 30 with Graves' hyperthyroidism. The nucleotides are TGTGCCAGCAGTCCTATCGTAGGGGTTGGCACTGAAGCTTTCTTT. Translation gives CASSPIVGVGTEAFF.